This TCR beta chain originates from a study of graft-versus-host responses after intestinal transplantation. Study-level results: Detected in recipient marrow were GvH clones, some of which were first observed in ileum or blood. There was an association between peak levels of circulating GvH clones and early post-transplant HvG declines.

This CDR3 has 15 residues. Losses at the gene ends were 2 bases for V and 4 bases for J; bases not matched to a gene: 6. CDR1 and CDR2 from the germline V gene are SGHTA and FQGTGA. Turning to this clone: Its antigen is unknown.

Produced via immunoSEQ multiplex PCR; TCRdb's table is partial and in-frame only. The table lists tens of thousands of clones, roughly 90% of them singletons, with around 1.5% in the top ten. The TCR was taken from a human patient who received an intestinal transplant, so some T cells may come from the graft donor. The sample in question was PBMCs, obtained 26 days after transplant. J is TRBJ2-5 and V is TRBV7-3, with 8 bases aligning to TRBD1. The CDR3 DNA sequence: TGTGCCAGCAGCTTAGCTGGCGGACAGGGAGAGACCCAGTACTTC. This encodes CASSLAGGQGETQYF.